This T cell receptor (beta chain) is from a study of blood T cell repertoires in COVID-19. Whole-study context: Sources were T cells, B-cell-depleted T cells, or PBMCs; the material itself was cDNA or gDNA.

Germline CDR1 MGHDK, CDR2 SYGVNS. The CDR3 runs 13 residues. V was pared by 5 bases and J by 6 bases, with 8 bases between. Libraries were prepared by immunoSEQ multiplex PCR; TCRdb keeps only in-frame clonotypes and omits some of them. This sample carries about 180,000 clones, approximately 83% of them seen once, and the ten largest clones take 11%. This chain connects TRBV25-1 to TRBJ1-6; D is unresolved. The material sequenced was peripheral blood. The sequence was collected from a human donor with active or convalescent COVID-19. The donor label of this sample is uncertain. In nucleotides, the CDR3 is TGTGCCAGCAGTCCTCTCAGTAATTCACCCCTCCACTTT. Translation gives CASSPLSNSPLHF.